The clone carrying this TCR beta chain was recorded many times. Antigen: not known. This sample stems from a study of blood T cells in healthy people across ages. Findings and limits, study-wide: Among T cells, TCR beta diversity per million cells dropped roughly linearly as age rose. Reliance upon unsorted PBMCs precluded definitive naive versus antigen-experienced comparison.

The CDR3 is made up of 15 amino acids. The J segment lost 0 bases and the V segment lost 8 bases, leaving 7 bases of the junction unmatched. The use of a sample-barcoded 5' primer and a J-beta primer mix characterized a second PCR of roughly 6 to 11 cycles. Each sample provided no less than 2.5 million CDR3-containing paired-end reads. One entry per CDR3 protein results from TCRdb running MiXCR on the 5' RACE reads. The sample comprises roughly 1,700,000 distinct CDR3 sequences, over 25% of which are singletons, and over 7% rests with the top ten. Source material: blood. V and J are TRBV12-3 or TRBV12-4 and TRBJ1-5; 7 nucleotides match TRBD1. The sequence was obtained from a woman between 25 and 40 years old in good health. CDR3 DNA: TGTGCCAGCTCCCCCGGGACAGTTAGCAATCAGCCCCAGCATTTT. Translation: CASSPGTVSNQPQHF.